This T cell receptor beta chain was identified in a study of blood T cell repertoires in COVID-19. Study at large: Some COVID-19 samples were acute and others convalescent; all came from the United States, Italy and Spain. Sources were T cells, B-cell-depleted T cells, or PBMCs; the material itself was cDNA or gDNA.

Trimming removed 8 bases from V and 0 bases from J; junction bases left unmatched: 5. The CDR3 extends over 14 amino acids. CDR1 is ENHRY, CDR2 SYGVKD, per germline. The authors' processing: How many nucleated cells were present was estimated from reference gene primer amplification. Generated by immunoSEQ multiplex PCR, the TCRdb table keeps only in-frame clones and is missing some. V, J and clone size reflect that table, while D and trimming were determined from the DNA. Here the sample spans roughly 250,000 clones, around nine tenths being singletons. The chain combines TRBV10-3 with TRBJ2-7; 9 nucleotides line up with TRBD2. Sequences were obtained from peripheral blood. This sequence originates from a middle-aged woman who had recovered from COVID-19. CDR3 loop: CAIANSGSSYEQYF. Written as DNA, the CDR3 is TGTGCCATCGCAAATAGCGGGAGCTCCTACGAGCAGTACTTC.